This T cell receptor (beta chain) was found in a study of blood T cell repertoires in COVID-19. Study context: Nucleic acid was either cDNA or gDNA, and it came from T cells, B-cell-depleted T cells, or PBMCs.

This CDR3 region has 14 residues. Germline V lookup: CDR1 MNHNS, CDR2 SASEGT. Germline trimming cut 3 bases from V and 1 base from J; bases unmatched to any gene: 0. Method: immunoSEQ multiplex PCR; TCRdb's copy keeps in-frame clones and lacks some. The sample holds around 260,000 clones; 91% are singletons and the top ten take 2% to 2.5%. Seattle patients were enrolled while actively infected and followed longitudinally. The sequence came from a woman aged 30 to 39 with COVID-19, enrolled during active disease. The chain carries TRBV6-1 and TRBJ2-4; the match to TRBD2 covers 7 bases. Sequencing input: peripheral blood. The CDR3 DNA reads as TGTGCCAGCAGTGACGGGAGGGCCAAAAACATTCAGTACTTC. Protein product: CASSDGRAKNIQYF.